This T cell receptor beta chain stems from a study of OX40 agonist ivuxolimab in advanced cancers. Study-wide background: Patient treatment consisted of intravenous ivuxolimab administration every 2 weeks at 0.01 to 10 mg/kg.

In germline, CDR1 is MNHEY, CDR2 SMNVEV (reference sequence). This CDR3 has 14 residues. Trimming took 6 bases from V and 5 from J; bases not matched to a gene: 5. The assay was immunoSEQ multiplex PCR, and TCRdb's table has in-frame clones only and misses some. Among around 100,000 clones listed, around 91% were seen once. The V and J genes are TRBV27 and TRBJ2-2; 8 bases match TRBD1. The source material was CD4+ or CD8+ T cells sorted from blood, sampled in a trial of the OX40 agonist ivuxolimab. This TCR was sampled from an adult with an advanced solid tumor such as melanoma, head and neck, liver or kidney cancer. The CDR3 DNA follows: TGTGCCAGCAGAGTCAGGGGGCAAACCGGGGAGCTGTTTTTT. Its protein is CASRVRGQTGELFF.